This T cell receptor (beta chain) was documented in a study of multiple sclerosis patients with progressive multifocal leukoencephalopathy. Assay: immunoSEQ multiplex PCR; the TCRdb copy retains only in-frame clones and omits some. Among 29,000 or so clones listed, nearly 90% were seen once. The V gene's germline CDR1 is SNHLY and CDR2 FYNNEI. Trimming pared 4 bases from V and 1 base from J, leaving 10 bases between. The CDR3 has 14 residues. Time point: five to six months of natalizumab therapy. The sample consisted of PBMCs, taken from a patient treated with natalizumab. V usage is TRBV2 and J usage is TRBJ2-5; D remains ambiguous. This sequence originates from a human donor with multiple sclerosis. In DNA form, the CDR3 reads TGTGCCAGCAGTGTCTGGAGAGGCCAAGAGACCCAGTACTTC. Encoded protein: CASSVWRGQETQYF.